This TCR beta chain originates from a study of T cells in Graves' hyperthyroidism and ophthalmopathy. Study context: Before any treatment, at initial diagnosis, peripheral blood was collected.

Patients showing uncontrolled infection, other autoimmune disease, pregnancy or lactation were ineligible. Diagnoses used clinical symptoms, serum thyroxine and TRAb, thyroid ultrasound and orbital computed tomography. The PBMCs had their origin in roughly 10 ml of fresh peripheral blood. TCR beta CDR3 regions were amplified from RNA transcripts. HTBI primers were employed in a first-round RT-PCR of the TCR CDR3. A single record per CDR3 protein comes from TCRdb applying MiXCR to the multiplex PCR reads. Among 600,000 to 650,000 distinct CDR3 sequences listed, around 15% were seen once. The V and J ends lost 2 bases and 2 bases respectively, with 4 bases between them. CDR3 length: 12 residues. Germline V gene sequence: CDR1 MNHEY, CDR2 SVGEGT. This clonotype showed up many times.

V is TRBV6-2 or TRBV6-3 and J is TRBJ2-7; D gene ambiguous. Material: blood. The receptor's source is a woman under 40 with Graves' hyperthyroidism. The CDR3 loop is CASSYLTYEQYF. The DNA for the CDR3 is TGTGCCAGCAGTTACCTCACCTACGAGCAGTACTTC.